Listed below are T cell receptor beta chains from one sample, sequenced in a study of blood T cell repertoires in COVID-19. Profiling relied on immunoSEQ multiplex PCR, and the TCRdb table lists in-frame clones only, not all of them. The sample lists roughly 230,000 clones, about 83% occurring once. The source material was peripheral blood. These receptors all stem from a man aged 50 to 60 with acute or convalescent COVID-19. Both conserved end residues are part of each CDR3. A D gene is named only where the DNA matches it firmly. Size values are once, few and many counts, or a class for expanded clones, and some rows have none.

d_call: NA
v_call: TRBV27
cdr3_length: 14
j_call: TRBJ1-5
clone_size: NA
cdr3_nt: TGTGCCAGCAGTTTAGCCTATGGCAATCAGCCCCAGCATTTT
cdr3_aa: CASSLAYGNQPQHF

d_call: TRBD2
v_call: TRBV24-1
cdr3_length: 15
j_call: TRBJ2-3
clone_size: NA
cdr3_nt: TGTGCCACCAGTGTGGCTAGCGGGAGGCGAGATACGCAGTATTTT
cdr3_aa: CATSVASGRRDTQYF

d_call: TRBD2
v_call: TRBV7-8
cdr3_length: 16
j_call: TRBJ2-7
clone_size: NA
cdr3_nt: TGTGCCAGCAGCTTAGCCCGAGCGGGGGGCCTCTACGAGCAGTACTTC
cdr3_aa: CASSLARAGGLYEQYF

d_call: TRBD1
v_call: TRBV6-5
cdr3_length: 14
j_call: TRBJ2-3
clone_size: NA
cdr3_nt: TGTGCCAGCAGTTCGGGACAGGGGAGCGATACGCAGTATTTT
cdr3_aa: CASSSGQGSDTQYF

d_call: NA
v_call: TRBV27
cdr3_length: 13
j_call: TRBJ2-6
clone_size: NA
cdr3_nt: TGTGCCAGCACCCACACTGGGGCCAACGTCCTGACTTTC
cdr3_aa: CASTHTGANVLTF

d_call: NA
v_call: TRBV5-4
cdr3_length: 13
j_call: TRBJ1-2
clone_size: NA
cdr3_nt: TGTGCCAGCAGCAGGGGAACCCGGCAGGGCTACACCTTC
cdr3_aa: CASSRGTRQGYTF

d_call: NA
v_call: TRBV12-3/TRBV12-4
cdr3_length: 13
j_call: TRBJ1-2
clone_size: NA
cdr3_nt: TGTGCCAGCGGGCCTGGGGGCCTCAATGGCTACACCTTC
cdr3_aa: CASGPGGLNGYTF

d_call: NA
v_call: TRBV5-1
cdr3_length: 13
j_call: TRBJ1-1
clone_size: NA
cdr3_nt: TGCGCCAGCAGCTTGGACCAAGGGGGACGAGCTTTCTTT
cdr3_aa: CASSLDQGGRAFF

d_call: NA
v_call: TRBV10-1
cdr3_length: 17
j_call: TRBJ1-2
clone_size: few
cdr3_nt: TGCGCCAGCAGTGAAAGGGGGAAGTGGGATAGTAACTATGGCTACACCTTC
cdr3_aa: CASSERGKWDSNYGYTF

d_call: TRBD2
v_call: TRBV13
cdr3_length: 21
j_call: TRBJ2-1
clone_size: NA
cdr3_nt: TGTGCCAGCAGCTTAGGCCTAGGCGGACTAGCGGGAGGGCGGCCCTACAATGAGCAGTTCTTC
cdr3_aa: CASSLGLGGLAGGRPYNEQFF

d_call: TRBD2
v_call: TRBV30
cdr3_length: 14
j_call: TRBJ2-3
clone_size: NA
cdr3_nt: TGTGCCTGGAGTCGCGGGGGGGACTCAGATACGCAGTATTTT
cdr3_aa: CAWSRGGDSDTQYF

d_call: NA
v_call: TRBV19
cdr3_length: 15
j_call: TRBJ2-7
clone_size: NA
cdr3_nt: TGTGCCAGTACCCCCTCCGGGGGAGGCTCCTACGAGCAGTACTTC
cdr3_aa: CASTPSGGGSYEQYF

d_call: NA
v_call: TRBV9
cdr3_length: 14
j_call: TRBJ1-6
clone_size: NA
cdr3_nt: TGTGCCAGCAGCGATGGTGGTACGGATTCACCCCTCCACTTT
cdr3_aa: CASSDGGTDSPLHF

d_call: NA
v_call: TRBV2
cdr3_length: 14
j_call: TRBJ1-4
clone_size: NA
cdr3_nt: TGTGCCAGCAGCAGGGACAAAGGAAATGAAAAACTGTTTTTT
cdr3_aa: CASSRDKGNEKLFF

d_call: TRBD1
v_call: TRBV27
cdr3_length: 14
j_call: TRBJ2-7
clone_size: NA
cdr3_nt: TGTGCCAGCAGTTTACGGGGACAGTCCTACGAGCAGTACTTC
cdr3_aa: CASSLRGQSYEQYF

d_call: NA
v_call: TRBV10-3
cdr3_length: 16
j_call: TRBJ1-6
clone_size: NA
cdr3_nt: TGTGCCATCAGGAAAACGGCAGGGGAAACGAATTCACCCCTCCACTTT
cdr3_aa: CAIRKTAGETNSPLHF

d_call: TRBD2
v_call: TRBV6-5
cdr3_length: 14
j_call: TRBJ2-3
clone_size: NA
cdr3_nt: TGTGCCAGCCGGCCGGGGGGGCGGGGAGATACGCAGTATTTT
cdr3_aa: CASRPGGRGDTQYF

d_call: TRBD1
v_call: TRBV9
cdr3_length: 15
j_call: TRBJ1-6
clone_size: NA
cdr3_nt: TGTGCCAGCAGCCCCCAGGGACAGCTGTATTCACCCCTCCACTTT
cdr3_aa: CASSPQGQLYSPLHF

d_call: NA
v_call: TRBV6-5
cdr3_length: 14
j_call: TRBJ1-6
clone_size: NA
cdr3_nt: TGTGCCAGCAGTACCCGCACAGCTTATTCACCCCTCCACTTT
cdr3_aa: CASSTRTAYSPLHF

d_call: TRBD1
v_call: TRBV2
cdr3_length: 16
j_call: TRBJ1-6
clone_size: NA
cdr3_nt: TGTGCCAGCAGTCCTACCGGGACAGGGGGCAATTCACCCCTCCACTTT
cdr3_aa: CASSPTGTGGNSPLHF

d_call: NA
v_call: TRBV5-1
cdr3_length: 15
j_call: TRBJ1-5
clone_size: NA
cdr3_nt: TGCGCCAGCAGCCTAGACAGGCGCCGGGATCAGCCCCAGCATTTT
cdr3_aa: CASSLDRRRDQPQHF

d_call: TRBD2
v_call: TRBV24-1
cdr3_length: 16
j_call: TRBJ2-1
clone_size: NA
cdr3_nt: TGTGCCACCAGTGATTTGGGACTAGCGGATTACAATGAGCAGTTCTTC
cdr3_aa: CATSDLGLADYNEQFF

d_call: NA
v_call: TRBV7-8
cdr3_length: 13
j_call: TRBJ1-1
clone_size: once
cdr3_nt: TGTGCCAGCAGTAGAAGACACGACACTGAAGCTTTCTTT
cdr3_aa: CASSRRHDTEAFF

d_call: TRBD2
v_call: TRBV6-6
cdr3_length: 13
j_call: TRBJ2-4
clone_size: NA
cdr3_nt: TGTGCCAGCACGGGACTAGCCCAAAACATTCAGTACTTC
cdr3_aa: CASTGLAQNIQYF

d_call: NA
v_call: TRBV7-2
cdr3_length: 13
j_call: TRBJ2-7
clone_size: NA
cdr3_nt: TGTGCCAGCAGCTTAGCGACGACAGCTGTGCAGTACTTC
cdr3_aa: CASSLATTAVQYF

d_call: NA
v_call: TRBV3-1/TRBV3-2
cdr3_length: 15
j_call: TRBJ1-5
clone_size: NA
cdr3_nt: TGTGCCAGCAGCCAAGAGAGCCCAGGGGTCGGGCCCCAGCATTTT
cdr3_aa: CASSQESPGVGPQHF

d_call: TRBD1
v_call: TRBV7-9
cdr3_length: 13
j_call: TRBJ1-1
clone_size: NA
cdr3_nt: TGTGCCAGCAGCTCAGCAGGACAGGCTGAAGCTTTCTTT
cdr3_aa: CASSSAGQAEAFF

d_call: TRBD1
v_call: TRBV12-3/TRBV12-4
cdr3_length: 11
j_call: TRBJ1-1
clone_size: NA
cdr3_nt: TGTGCCAGCCGCCGACAGGGAGAAGCTTTCTTT
cdr3_aa: CASRRQGEAFF

d_call: NA
v_call: TRBV2
cdr3_length: 14
j_call: TRBJ2-1
clone_size: few
cdr3_nt: TGTGCCAGCAGTCCGGGAGACTTTTACAATGAGCAGTTCTTC
cdr3_aa: CASSPGDFYNEQFF

d_call: TRBD1
v_call: TRBV4-1
cdr3_length: 17
j_call: TRBJ2-7
clone_size: NA
cdr3_nt: TGCGCCAGCAGCCAAGAATCGGGACAGAGAAGCTCCTACGAGCAGTACTTC
cdr3_aa: CASSQESGQRSSYEQYF

d_call: TRBD2
v_call: TRBV6-5
cdr3_length: 14
j_call: TRBJ2-7
clone_size: NA
cdr3_nt: TGTGCCAGCAGACTCAGCGGGAGGGCCAACGAGCAGTACTTC
cdr3_aa: CASRLSGRANEQYF

d_call: TRBD2
v_call: TRBV6-5
cdr3_length: 16
j_call: TRBJ2-3
clone_size: NA
cdr3_nt: TGTGCCAGCAGTTTGGGACTAGCGGGGACCACAGATACGCAGTATTTT
cdr3_aa: CASSLGLAGTTDTQYF

d_call: NA
v_call: TRBV19
cdr3_length: 14
j_call: TRBJ1-5
clone_size: NA
cdr3_nt: TGTGCCAGTAGTATAGCTATTCGGAATCAGCCCCAGCATTTT
cdr3_aa: CASSIAIRNQPQHF

d_call: NA
v_call: TRBV5-1
cdr3_length: 15
j_call: TRBJ1-1
clone_size: NA
cdr3_nt: TGCGCCAGCAGCCGGAGCGGGGGCGACAACACTGAAGCTTTCTTT
cdr3_aa: CASSRSGGDNTEAFF

d_call: TRBD2
v_call: TRBV9
cdr3_length: 15
j_call: TRBJ2-1
clone_size: NA
cdr3_nt: TGTGCCAGCAGCCCAAGACTAGCGGGCCTCAATGAGCAGTTCTTC
cdr3_aa: CASSPRLAGLNEQFF

d_call: NA
v_call: TRBV15
cdr3_length: 14
j_call: TRBJ2-7
clone_size: few
cdr3_nt: TGTGCCACCAGCAGATCCGGGGGAGGTTACGAGCAGTACTTC
cdr3_aa: CATSRSGGGYEQYF

d_call: NA
v_call: TRBV9
cdr3_length: 15
j_call: TRBJ1-5
clone_size: NA
cdr3_nt: TGTGCCAGCAGCGTAGGGGGGGGATGGGATCAGCCCCAGCATTTT
cdr3_aa: CASSVGGGWDQPQHF

d_call: TRBD2
v_call: TRBV5-8
cdr3_length: 16
j_call: TRBJ2-7
clone_size: few
cdr3_nt: TGTGCCAGCAGCTTTTCAAGCGGGAGTTTGCCCTACGAGCAGTACTTC
cdr3_aa: CASSFSSGSLPYEQYF

d_call: NA
v_call: TRBV6-1
cdr3_length: 18
j_call: TRBJ1-2
clone_size: once
cdr3_nt: TGTGCCAGCAGTGAGGCTCTCCCTGGGAGGGGAGGAGGCTATGGCTACACCTTC
cdr3_aa: CASSEALPGRGGGYGYTF

d_call: TRBD1
v_call: TRBV29-1
cdr3_length: 14
j_call: TRBJ1-2
clone_size: NA
cdr3_nt: TGCAGCGTTCGGACAGGGGGCGCTTCCTATGGCTACACCTTC
cdr3_aa: CSVRTGGASYGYTF

d_call: NA
v_call: TRBV13
cdr3_length: 14
j_call: TRBJ2-3
clone_size: NA
cdr3_nt: TGTGCCAGCAGCTTAGGGGGCGGGGAAGATACGCAGTATTTT
cdr3_aa: CASSLGGGEDTQYF

d_call: NA
v_call: TRBV6-6
cdr3_length: 14
j_call: TRBJ1-1
clone_size: once
cdr3_nt: TGTGCCAGCAGTTCAAACAGGGCAAACACTGAAGCTTTCTTT
cdr3_aa: CASSSNRANTEAFF

d_call: NA
v_call: TRBV2
cdr3_length: 17
j_call: TRBJ2-3
clone_size: NA
cdr3_nt: TGTGCCAGCAGTGAATGGGGGACTGTCACTAGCACAGATACGCAGTATTTT
cdr3_aa: CASSEWGTVTSTDTQYF

d_call: NA
v_call: TRBV5-4
cdr3_length: 16
j_call: TRBJ1-6
clone_size: NA
cdr3_nt: TGTGCCAGCAGAGACGATTTTCAGGGTCGGAACGAACCCCTCCACTTT
cdr3_aa: CASRDDFQGRNEPLHF

d_call: NA
v_call: TRBV19
cdr3_length: 18
j_call: TRBJ1-5
clone_size: NA
cdr3_nt: TGTGCCAGTAGTATAGCAATGACAGCGAGAGTGAGCAATCAGCCCCAGCATTTT
cdr3_aa: CASSIAMTARVSNQPQHF

d_call: NA
v_call: TRBV6-5
cdr3_length: 13
j_call: TRBJ2-5
clone_size: few
cdr3_nt: TGTGCCGGAGGGACTGCAGCTCAAGAGACCCAGTACTTC
cdr3_aa: CAGGTAAQETQYF

d_call: NA
v_call: TRBV3-1/TRBV3-2
cdr3_length: 11
j_call: TRBJ2-7
clone_size: few
cdr3_nt: TGTGCCAGCAGCCAAGCTTACGAGCAGTACTTC
cdr3_aa: CASSQAYEQYF

d_call: NA
v_call: TRBV4-1
cdr3_length: 16
j_call: TRBJ2-7
clone_size: NA
cdr3_nt: TGCGCCAGCAGCCAAGGCGTGGCAGGTTTTATGGGCGAGCAGTACTTC
cdr3_aa: CASSQGVAGFMGEQYF

d_call: TRBD1
v_call: TRBV2
cdr3_length: 14
j_call: TRBJ2-7
clone_size: NA
cdr3_nt: TGTGCCAGCAGCCAGACAGGGCTGACCTACGAGCAGTACTTC
cdr3_aa: CASSQTGLTYEQYF

d_call: NA
v_call: TRBV29-1
cdr3_length: 13
j_call: TRBJ1-5
clone_size: few
cdr3_nt: TGCAGCGCGACAGAGAATAGCAATCAGCCCCAGCATTTT
cdr3_aa: CSATENSNQPQHF

d_call: NA
v_call: TRBV5-6
cdr3_length: 12
j_call: TRBJ1-2
clone_size: NA
cdr3_nt: TGTGCCAGCAGCTCCAGGGTATGGGGCTACACCTTC
cdr3_aa: CASSSRVWGYTF